The 9 T cell receptor beta chains reported below all come from one sample, sequenced in a study of blood T cell repertoires in COVID-19. The protocol was immunoSEQ multiplex PCR, while the TCRdb copy is restricted to in-frame clones and leaves out a portion. The profile covers approximately 150,000 clones, with over 75% appearing a single time and around 13% taken by the ten largest. The sample consisted of peripheral blood. These receptors were taken from an older man who had recovered from COVID-19.

This chain uses TRBV3-1 (or the pseudogene TRBV3-2) with TRBJ1-6; D is uncertain. V shed 1 base and J shed 9 bases, with 7 bases lying between them. This CDR3 is built from 13 residues. Germline V CDR1 and CDR2: LGHDT, YNNKEL (reference sequence). CDR3 sequence: CASSQVAVSPLHF. CDR3 DNA sequence: TGTGCCAGCAGCCAAGTAGCGGTTTCACCCCTCCACTTT.

The V call is TRBV5-5, the J call TRBJ2-7; no definite D call. Per germline, CDR1 SGHKS and CDR2 YYEKEE (reference sequence). This CDR3 is 15 amino acids long. Trimming took 0 bases from V and 0 from J, leaving 10 bases between them. Here the CDR3 reads CASSLVPHSSYEQYF. CDR3 DNA: TGTGCCAGCAGCTTGGTTCCCCACAGCTCCTACGAGCAGTACTTC.

V usage is TRBV11-3 and J usage is TRBJ2-7; D may be TRBD2 (6 bases). CDR1 and CDR2 (germline): SGHNT, YENEEA. Trimming shortened V by 3 bases and J by 2 bases, and 8 bases separated the two germline ends. The CDR3 totals 13 residues. The CDR3 bases are TGTGCCAGCAGCTTGGGGACTCCCTACGAGCAGTACTTC. It translates to CASSLGTPYEQYF. Based on the CDR3 plus reference TRBV11-3 and TRBJ2-7, the full variable domain is EAGVVQSPRYKIIEKKQPVAFWCNPISGHNTLYWYLQNLGQGPELLIRYENEEAVDDSQLPKDRFSAERLKGVDSTLKIQPAELGDSAVYLCASSLGTPYEQYFGPGTRLTVT.

This clone was counted once. The same CDR3 can be traced to other DNA sequences in this sample. This chain uses TRBV5-1 with TRBJ2-2; D is uncertain. CDR3 size: 15 residues. With 0 bases removed from V and 0 bases from J, the gap between germline ends came to 6 bases. CDR1 is SGHRS, CDR2 YFSETQ, per germline. The CDR3 DNA reads as TGCGCCAGCAGCTTGGGCGGAGCGAACACCGGGGAGCTGTTTTTT. Translating gives CASSLGGANTGELFF.

CDR3 DNA: TGCGCCAGCAGCCAAGCCGTCCAGAACTCCTACAATGAGCAGTTCTTC. It specifies CASSQAVQNSYNEQFF. This chain joins TRBV4-3 and TRBJ2-1; the D is unclear. The CDR3 is made up of 16 amino acids. The germline V gene has CDR1 LGHNA and CDR2 YSLEER. V lost 1 base, J lost 0 bases, and 10 bases lay in between.

The J gene is TRBJ1-3, the V gene TRBV19; D is unresolved. V was trimmed by 2 bases and J by 0 bases, leaving 8 bases between them. This CDR3 has 15 residues. The germline V gene encodes CDR1 LNHDA and CDR2 SQIVND (reference sequence). The CDR3, as DNA: TGTGCCAGTAGTATACGAGGGAGCTCTGGAAACACCATATATTTT. Its translation is CASSIRGSSGNTIYF.

This clone has only a few counts. This chain uses TRBV5-5 with TRBJ1-2; 7 bases fit TRBD1. Trimming cost V 3 bases and J 2 bases; bases outside gene matches: 13. CDR1 is SGHKS, CDR2 YYEKEE, per germline (reference sequence). CDR3 length equals 17 residues. CDR3 in amino acids: CASSSLFQGDGNYGYTF. Here the CDR3 DNA reads TGTGCCAGCAGCTCACTTTTCCAGGGGGATGGGAACTATGGCTACACCTTC.

The chain has TRBV4-3 and TRBJ1-4; 10 bases align to TRBD1. Germline CDR1 reads LGHNA; CDR2 reads YSLEER. CDR3 length: 20 residues. V gave up 1 base and J gave up 2 bases; unmatched junction bases: 13. The CDR3 region has the DNA TGCGCCAGCAGCCAAGCCGACTTAGGACAGGGGGGGTTGACTAATGAAAAACTGTTTTTT. Its translation is CASSQADLGQGGLTNEKLFF.

The rearrangement joins TRBV7-3 to TRBJ1-1; D ambiguous. V gave up 5 bases and J gave up 1 base, with 8 bases separating them. This CDR3 region has 13 residues. CDR1 and CDR2 (germline): SGHTA, FQGTGA. CDR3 nucleotides: TGTGCCAGCAGCGCTAACGAGAACACTGAAGCTTTCTTT. Translating gives CASSANENTEAFF.